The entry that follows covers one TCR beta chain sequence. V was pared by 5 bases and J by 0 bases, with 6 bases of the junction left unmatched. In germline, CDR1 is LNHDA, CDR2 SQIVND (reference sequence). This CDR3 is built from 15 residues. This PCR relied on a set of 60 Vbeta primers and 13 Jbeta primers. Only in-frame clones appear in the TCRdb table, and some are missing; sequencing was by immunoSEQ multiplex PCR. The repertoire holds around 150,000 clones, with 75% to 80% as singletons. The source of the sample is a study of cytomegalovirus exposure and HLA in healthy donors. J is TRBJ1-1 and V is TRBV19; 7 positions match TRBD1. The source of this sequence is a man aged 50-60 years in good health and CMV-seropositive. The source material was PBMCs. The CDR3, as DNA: TGTGCCAGTAGTCCCCGACAGGGCGTGAACACTGAAGCTTTCTTT. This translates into CASSPRQGVNTEAFF. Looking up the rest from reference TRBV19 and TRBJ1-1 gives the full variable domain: DGGITQSPKYLFRKEGQNVTLSCEQNLNHDAMYWYRQDPGQGLRLIYYSQIVNDFQKGDIAEGYSVSREKKESFPLTVTSAQKNPTAFYLCASSPRQGVNTEAFFGQGTRLTVV.